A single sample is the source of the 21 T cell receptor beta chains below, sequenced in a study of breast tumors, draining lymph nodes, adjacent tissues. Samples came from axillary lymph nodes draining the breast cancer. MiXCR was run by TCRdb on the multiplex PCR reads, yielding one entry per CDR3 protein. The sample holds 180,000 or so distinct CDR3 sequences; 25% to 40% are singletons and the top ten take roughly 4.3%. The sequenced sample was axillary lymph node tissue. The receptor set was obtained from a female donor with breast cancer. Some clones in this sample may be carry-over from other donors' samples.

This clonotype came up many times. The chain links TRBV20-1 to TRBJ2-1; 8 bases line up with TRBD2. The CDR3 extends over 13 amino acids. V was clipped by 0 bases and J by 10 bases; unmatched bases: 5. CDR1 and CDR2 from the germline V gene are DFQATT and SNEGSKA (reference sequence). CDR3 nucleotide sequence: TGCAGTGCTAGAGATCCGGGGGGGTTAGAGCAGTTCTTC. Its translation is CSARDPGGLEQFF.

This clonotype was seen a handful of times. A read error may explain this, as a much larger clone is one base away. The CDR3 here is CASSSPGPSTYEQYF. The CDR3 DNA is TGTGCCAGCAGCTCACCGGGACCGTCGACCTACGAGCAGTACTTC. The chain couples TRBV5-5 to TRBJ2-7; D may correspond to TRBD1 or TRBD2 (5 bases each). The V end lost 3 bases, the J end lost 2 bases, and 15 bases lay between the germline ends. In germline, CDR1 is SGHKS, CDR2 YYEKEE (reference sequence). The CDR3 spans 15 residues.

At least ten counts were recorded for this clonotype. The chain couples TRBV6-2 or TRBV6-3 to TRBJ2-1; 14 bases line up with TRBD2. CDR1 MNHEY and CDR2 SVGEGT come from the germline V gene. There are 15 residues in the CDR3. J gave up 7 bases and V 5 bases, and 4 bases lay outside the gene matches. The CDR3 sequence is CASSLGTSGRNEQFF. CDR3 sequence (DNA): TGTGCCAGCAGTCTGGGGACTAGCGGGAGAAATGAGCAGTTCTTC.

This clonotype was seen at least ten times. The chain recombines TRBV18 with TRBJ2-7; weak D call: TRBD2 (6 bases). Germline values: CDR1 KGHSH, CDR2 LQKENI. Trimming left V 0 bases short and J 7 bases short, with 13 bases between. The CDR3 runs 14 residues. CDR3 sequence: CASSPPGGIREQYF. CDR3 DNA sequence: TGTGCCAGCTCACCACCGGGCGGGATAAGAGAGCAGTACTTC.

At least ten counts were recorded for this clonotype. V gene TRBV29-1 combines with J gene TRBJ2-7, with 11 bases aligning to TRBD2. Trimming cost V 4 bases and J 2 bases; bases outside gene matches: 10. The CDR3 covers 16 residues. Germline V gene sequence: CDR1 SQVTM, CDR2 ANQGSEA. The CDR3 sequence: CSVVLATSGRTYEQYF. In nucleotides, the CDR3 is TGCAGCGTTGTGCTGGCCACTAGCGGGAGAACCTACGAGCAGTACTTC.

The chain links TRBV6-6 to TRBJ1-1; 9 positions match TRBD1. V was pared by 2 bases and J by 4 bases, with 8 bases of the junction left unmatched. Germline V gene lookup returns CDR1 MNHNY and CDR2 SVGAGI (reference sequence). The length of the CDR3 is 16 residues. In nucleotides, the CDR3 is TGTGCCAGCAGTTACCGGGACAGGGAAGGGAGCACTGAAGCTTTCTTT. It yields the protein CASSYRDREGSTEAFF.

The CDR3 coding sequence is TGTGCCAGCCAGCCGGTCTCTGGGGCCAACGTCCTGACTTTC. Its protein product is CASQPVSGANVLTF. V usage is TRBV6-1 and J usage is TRBJ2-6; D not certain. CDR1 MNHNS and CDR2 SASEGT come from the germline V gene. The CDR3 consists of 14 residues. Between the trimmed V and J ends, which lost 8 bases and 0 bases, there was a span of 8 bases.

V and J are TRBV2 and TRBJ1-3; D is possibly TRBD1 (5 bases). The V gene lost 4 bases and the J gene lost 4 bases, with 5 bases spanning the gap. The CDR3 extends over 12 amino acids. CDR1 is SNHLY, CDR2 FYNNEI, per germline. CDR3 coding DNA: TGTGCCAGCAGTGGGGACGGAAACACCATATATTTT. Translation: CASSGDGNTIYF.

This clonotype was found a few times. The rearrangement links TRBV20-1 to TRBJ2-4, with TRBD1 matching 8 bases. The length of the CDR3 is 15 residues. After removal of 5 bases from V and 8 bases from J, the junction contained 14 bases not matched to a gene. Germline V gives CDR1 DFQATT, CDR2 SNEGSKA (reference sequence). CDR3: CSALHSRTGIDIQYF. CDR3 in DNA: TGCAGTGCTCTCCACTCCCGGACAGGGATAGACATTCAGTACTTC.

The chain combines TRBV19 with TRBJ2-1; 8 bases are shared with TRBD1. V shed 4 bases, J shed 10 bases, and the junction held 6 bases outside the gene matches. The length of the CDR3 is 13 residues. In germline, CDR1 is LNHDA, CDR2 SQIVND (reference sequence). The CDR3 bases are TGTGCCAGTAGTACGGACAGGGACGAGGAGCAGTTCTTC. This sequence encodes CASSTDRDEEQFF.

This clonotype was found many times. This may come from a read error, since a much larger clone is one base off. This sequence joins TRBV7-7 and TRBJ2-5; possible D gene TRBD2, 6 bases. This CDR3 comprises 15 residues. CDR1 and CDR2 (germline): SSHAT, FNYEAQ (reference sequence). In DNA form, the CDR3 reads TGTGCTAGCAGCTTAGGGGCGGGATTAGGGGAGACCCAGCACTTC. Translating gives CASSLGAGLGETQHF.

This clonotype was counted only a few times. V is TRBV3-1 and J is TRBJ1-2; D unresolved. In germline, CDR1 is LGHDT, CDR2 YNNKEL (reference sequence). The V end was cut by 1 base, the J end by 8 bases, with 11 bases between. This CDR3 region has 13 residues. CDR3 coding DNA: TGTGCCAGCAGCCAAGGGACTACGGGGGGCTACACCTTC. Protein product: CASSQGTTGGYTF. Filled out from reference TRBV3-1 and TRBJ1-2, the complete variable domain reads DTAVSQTPKYLVTQMGNDKSIKCEQNLGHDTMYWYKQDSKKFLKIMFSYNNKELIINETVPNRFSPKSPDKAHLNLHINSLELGDSAVYFCASSQGTTGGYTFGSGTRLTVV.

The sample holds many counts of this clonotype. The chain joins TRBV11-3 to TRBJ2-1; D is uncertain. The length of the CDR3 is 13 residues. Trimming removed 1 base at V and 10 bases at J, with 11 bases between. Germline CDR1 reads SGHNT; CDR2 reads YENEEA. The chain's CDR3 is CASSLGRSGEQFF. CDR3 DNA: TGTGCCAGCAGCTTAGGACGGAGTGGGGAGCAGTTCTTC.

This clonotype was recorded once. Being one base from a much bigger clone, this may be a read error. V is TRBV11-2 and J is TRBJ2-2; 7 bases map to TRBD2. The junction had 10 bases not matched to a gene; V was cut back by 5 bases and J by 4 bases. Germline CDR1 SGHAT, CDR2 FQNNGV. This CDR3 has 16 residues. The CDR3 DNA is TGTGCCAGCAGCAAGAGGGCTAGCGGAGCCACCGGGGAGCTGTTTTTT. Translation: CASSKRASGATGELFF.

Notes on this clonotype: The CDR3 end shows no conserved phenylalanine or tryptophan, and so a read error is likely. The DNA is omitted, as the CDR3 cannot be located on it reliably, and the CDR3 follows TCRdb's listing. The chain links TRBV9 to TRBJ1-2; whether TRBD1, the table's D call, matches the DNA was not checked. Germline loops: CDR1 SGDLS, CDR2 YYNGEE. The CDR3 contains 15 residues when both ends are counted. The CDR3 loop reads CASSHRGGGNYGSTY.

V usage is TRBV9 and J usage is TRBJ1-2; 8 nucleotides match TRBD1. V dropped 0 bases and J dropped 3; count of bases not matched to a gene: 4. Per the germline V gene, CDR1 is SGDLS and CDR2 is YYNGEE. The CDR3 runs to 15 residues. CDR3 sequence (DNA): TGTGCCAGCAGCGTAGCTCCAGGGGGCTACTATGGCTACACCTTC. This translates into CASSVAPGGYYGYTF.

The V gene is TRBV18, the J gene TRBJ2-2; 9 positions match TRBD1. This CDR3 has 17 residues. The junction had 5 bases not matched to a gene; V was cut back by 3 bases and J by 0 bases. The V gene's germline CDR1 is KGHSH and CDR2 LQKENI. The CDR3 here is CASSPPDRGSNTGELFF. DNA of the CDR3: TGTGCCAGCTCACCCCCGGACAGGGGATCGAACACCGGGGAGCTGTTTTTT.

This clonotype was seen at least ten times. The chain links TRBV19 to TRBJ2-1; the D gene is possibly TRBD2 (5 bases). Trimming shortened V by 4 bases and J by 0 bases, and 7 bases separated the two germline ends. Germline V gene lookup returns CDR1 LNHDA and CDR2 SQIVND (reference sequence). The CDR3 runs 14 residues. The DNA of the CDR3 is TGTGCCAGTAGTACCCGGGACTCCTACAATGAGCAGTTCTTC. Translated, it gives CASSTRDSYNEQFF.

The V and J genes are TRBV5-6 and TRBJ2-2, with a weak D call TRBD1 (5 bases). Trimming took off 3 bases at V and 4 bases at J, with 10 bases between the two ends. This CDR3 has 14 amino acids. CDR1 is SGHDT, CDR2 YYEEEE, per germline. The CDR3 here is CASSSRQTTGELFF. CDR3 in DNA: TGTGCCAGCAGCTCCCGACAGACCACCGGGGAGCTGTTTTTT.

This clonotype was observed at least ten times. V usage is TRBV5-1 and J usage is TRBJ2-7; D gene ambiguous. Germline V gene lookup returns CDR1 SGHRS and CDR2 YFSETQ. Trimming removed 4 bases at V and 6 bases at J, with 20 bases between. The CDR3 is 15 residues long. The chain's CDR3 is CASSPMDGNSPEQYF. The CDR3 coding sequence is TGCGCCAGCAGCCCCATGGACGGTAACTCCCCCGAGCAGTACTTC.

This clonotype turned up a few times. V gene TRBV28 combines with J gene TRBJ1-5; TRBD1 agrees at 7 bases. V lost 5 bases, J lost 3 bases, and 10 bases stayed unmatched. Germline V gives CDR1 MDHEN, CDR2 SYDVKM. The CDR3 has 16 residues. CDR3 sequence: CASSRAQTGPNQPQHF. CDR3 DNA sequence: TGTGCCAGCAGTCGAGCCCAGACAGGGCCCAATCAGCCCCAGCATTTT.